Shown below are 22 T cell receptor beta chains from a single sample sequenced in a study of vaccination effects on CD4 cells after COVID-19. Sequencing in the ViraFEST assay came after antigen-specific CD4+ T cells had been expanded with viral peptide pools, which were used to stimulate PBMC. The authors isolated CD4+ T cells after ten to eleven days of culture. BNT162b2 vaccine or mRNA-1273 vaccine was given to participants in two doses. Sequencing was performed with immunoSEQ multiplex PCR; in TCRdb, only in-frame clones are kept and a portion is missing. The profile covers tens of thousands of clones, with approximately 80% appearing a single time and approximately 1.2% taken by the ten largest. For these receptors, no antigen is known. The starting material was CD4+ T cells from PBMCs cultured with HCoV-229E spike peptides, obtained after COVID-19 vaccination. All receptors come from a human donor who received a COVID-19 vaccine.

This clone was seen just once. The CDR3 DNA reads TGTGCCAGCTCAACCGGGACAGGGGGCGCCTACGAGCAGTACGTC. Translation gives CASSTGTGGAYEQYV. The V call is TRBV18, the J call TRBJ2-7; 12 bases fit TRBD1. The CDR3 has 15 residues. Germline-derived CDR1 and CDR2 are KGHSH and LQKENI. V shed 5 bases and J 2 bases; nucleotides not matched to a gene: 4.

This clone was counted a few times. This chain links TRBV21-1 with TRBJ1-5. TRBV21-1 is tagged as a pseudogene. The CDR3 runs 17 residues. The CDR3 bases are TGTGCCATGCATGGAGGGCTGGAGGTAGTGAGCAATCAGCCCCAGCATTTT. Encoded protein: CAMHGGLEVVSNQPQHF.

This sequence joins TRBV7-8 and TRBJ2-7, with 7 nucleotides matching TRBD2. Germline lookup yields CDR1 SGHVS and CDR2 FQNEAQ. The V and J ends lost 3 bases and 7 bases, in that order; junction bases with no gene match: 21. There are 18 residues in the CDR3. DNA for the CDR3: TGTGCCAGCAGCTTCACGCTTGGCGGGGGAGGTCTTATCGGGGAGCAGTACGTC. Amino acid sequence: CASSFTLGGGGLIGEQYV.

This chain connects TRBV7-2 to TRBJ2-5; a weak D match, TRBD1 (8 bases). V was cut by 2 bases and J by 5 bases, with 15 bases left in between. The CDR3 runs to 15 residues. From germline, CDR1 is SGHTA and CDR2 FQGNSA. As DNA, the CDR3 is TGTGCCAGCAGCTTATTCGGACAGGGAGGGGAGACCCAGTACTTC. Translation gives CASSLFGQGGETQYF.

The gene calls are TRBV19 and TRBJ1-2, with 8 bases matching TRBD1. In germline, CDR1 is LNHDA, CDR2 SQIVND (reference sequence). The CDR3 has 14 residues. The junction had 9 bases not matched to a gene; V was cut back by 4 bases and J by 8 bases. The CDR3 DNA reads as TGTGCCAGTAGTAATGGCAGGGGGCGGAGCGGCTACACCTTC. Translating gives CASSNGRGRSGYTF.

The rearrangement links TRBV10-3 to TRBJ2-1, with 9 nucleotides matching TRBD2. This CDR3 is built from 13 residues. J was trimmed by 4 bases and V by 10 bases; bases with no gene match: 5. Germline lookup yields CDR1 ENHRY and CDR2 SYGVKD. The CDR3 is CASSGGPYNEQFF. As DNA, the CDR3 is TGTGCCAGTAGCGGGGGCCCTTACAATGAGCAGTTCTTC.

The rearrangement joins TRBV12-3 or TRBV12-4 to TRBJ2-5; D may match TRBD1 or TRBD2 (5 bases each). The germline V and J ends were trimmed by 5 bases and 10 bases, with 11 bases remaining between them. This CDR3 region has 11 residues. The CDR3 protein is CASSGGFFQYF. In nucleotides, the CDR3 is TGTGCCAGCAGTGGGGGTTTCTTCCAGTACTTC.

The table lists this clone with a few counts. CDR3 loop: CASSREGLYPNQPQHF. The CDR3 DNA sequence: TGCGCCAGCAGCCGAGAGGGACTTTACCCAAATCAGCCCCAGCATTTT. The V and J genes are TRBV4-1 and TRBJ1-5; TRBD1 might be the D (5 bases). The CDR3 is 16 amino acids. Germline V CDR1 and CDR2: MGHRA, YSYEKL. Trimming left V 4 bases short and J 4 bases short, with 17 bases between.

V and J are TRBV28 and TRBJ2-5, with 8 bases fitting TRBD1. In germline, CDR1 is MDHEN, CDR2 SYDVKM. Trimming took 5 bases from V and 4 from J; bases not matched to a gene: 9. The CDR3 is 15 amino acids. The CDR3 is CASSLPTGDIETQYF. CDR3 nucleotide sequence: TGTGCCAGCAGTCTCCCGACAGGGGACATAGAGACCCAGTACTTC.

There are a few counts of this clone. The chain joins TRBV6-1 to TRBJ1-2; D not certain. V shed 0 bases and J shed 0 bases, with 5 bases lying between them. The CDR3 covers 14 residues. Germline CDR1 MNHNS, CDR2 SASEGT. The CDR3 sequence is CASSEAKANYGYTF. The CDR3 DNA follows: TGTGCCAGCAGTGAAGCCAAAGCTAACTATGGCTACACCTTC.

The J gene is TRBJ1-1, the V gene TRBV29-1, with D perhaps TRBD1 (6 bases). Between the trimmed V and J ends, which lost 5 bases and 7 bases, there was a span of 11 bases. The CDR3 loop spans 11 amino acids. Germline CDR1 is SQVTM and CDR2 is ANQGSEA. CDR3 in DNA: TGCAGCGTTACAGGGACCATTGAAGCTTTCTTT. It yields the protein CSVTGTIEAFF. The variable domain in full, completed from reference TRBV29-1 and TRBJ1-1, reads SAVISQKPSRDICQRGTSLTIQCQVDSQVTMMFWYRQQPGQSLTLIATANQGSEATYESGFVIDKFPISRPNLTFSTLTVSNMSPEDSSIYLCSVTGTIEAFFGQGTRLTVV.

V usage is TRBV10-3 and J usage is TRBJ2-2; D is undetermined. V shed 6 bases and J shed 5 bases, with 13 bases lying between them. The CDR3 runs 14 residues. Germline CDR1 reads ENHRY; CDR2 reads SYGVKD. The CDR3: CAIRPVVVTGELFF. For the CDR3, the DNA is TGTGCCATCAGGCCTGTAGTGGTTACCGGGGAGCTGTTTTTT.

V and J are TRBV25-1 and TRBJ1-1; 7 positions match TRBD1. Germline values: CDR1 MGHDK, CDR2 SYGVNS. The CDR3 contains 13 residues. Unmatched junction bases numbered 2, after V lost 6 bases and J lost 1 base. CDR3 bases: TGTGCCAGCAGGGGGACAGAGAACACTGAAGCTTTCTTT. Translated, it gives CASRGTENTEAFF.

The DNA for the CDR3 is TGCGCCAGCAGCTTGGCGACGGACAATGAGCAGTTCTTC. It translates to CASSLATDNEQFF. The chain is built from TRBV5-1 and TRBJ2-1; D gene uncertain. The V end lost 0 bases, the J end lost 5 bases, and 6 bases lay between the germline ends. The CDR3 length is 13 residues. Germline V CDR1 and CDR2: SGHRS, YFSETQ.

This clone was seen a few times. The V call is TRBV5-4, the J call TRBJ1-2; D gene unclear. The CDR3 sequence is 16 residues long. The ends were cut back, 2 bases at V and 0 bases at J, with 14 bases in the middle. CDR1 and CDR2 from the germline V gene are SGHNT and YYREEE (reference sequence). The CDR3 DNA sequence: TGTGCCAGCAGCTTAAGTGGGCAGGTGACTAACTATGGCTACACCTTC. Amino acid sequence: CASSLSGQVTNYGYTF.

This clone turned up a few times. The V and J genes are TRBV30 and TRBJ2-2, with TRBD1 matching 9 bases. CDR1 and CDR2 (germline): GTSNPN, SVGIG (reference sequence). CDR3 length: 15 amino acids. The V and J ends lost 4 bases and 1 base, in that order; junction bases with no gene match: 4. CDR3 amino acids: CAWTAGQGNTGELFF. For the CDR3, the DNA is TGTGCCTGGACAGCGGGACAGGGGAACACCGGGGAGCTGTTTTTT.

The chain recombines TRBV7-2 with TRBJ2-4; D tentatively reads TRBD1 or TRBD2 (7 bases each). CDR3 length: 16 residues. The germline V and J ends were trimmed by 5 bases and 1 base, with 15 bases remaining between them. Germline CDR1 and CDR2: SGHTA and FQGNSA. CDR3 coding DNA: TGTGCCAGCAGCATCAACAGGGGAGGGGCCAAAAACATTCAGTACTTC. Translating it yields CASSINRGGAKNIQYF.

There are a few counts of this clone. The genes are TRBV10-1 and TRBJ1-3; D perhaps matches TRBD1 (5 bases). The CDR3 spans 13 residues. The germline V and J ends were trimmed by 8 bases and 0 bases, with 8 bases remaining between them. CDR1 and CDR2 (germline): WNHNN, SYGVQD (reference sequence). The CDR3 bases are TGCGCCAGCCGGACAAACTCTGGAAACACCATATATTTT. Encoded protein: CASRTNSGNTIYF.

V usage is TRBV7-3 and J usage is TRBJ2-3; tentatively, D is TRBD1 (6 bases). The germline V gene has CDR1 SGHTA and CDR2 FQGTGA. CDR3 length: 16 residues. The V gene lost 1 base and the J gene lost 2 bases, with 13 bases spanning the gap. DNA of the CDR3: TGTGCCAGCAGCTTAATATCTGGGGGCGTCACAGATACGCAGTATTTT. It encodes CASSLISGGVTDTQYF.

This clone was seen more than once but under ten times. The chain joins TRBV19 to TRBJ1-1, with D uncertain. The V end lost 1 base, the J end lost 8 bases, and 14 bases lay between the germline ends. Germline assignment: CDR1 LNHDA and CDR2 SQIVND (reference sequence). This CDR3 spans 14 amino acids. The CDR3 region has the DNA TGTGCCAGTAGTATAGGCCCCGCCGACTCCGAAGCTTTCTTT. Translated: CASSIGPADSEAFF.

V is TRBV3-1 (or the pseudogene TRBV3-2) and J is TRBJ2-3; weak D call: TRBD1 (5 bases). Trimming shortened V by 2 bases and J by 4 bases, and 13 bases separated the two germline ends. This CDR3 is 15 amino acids long. From germline, CDR1 is LGHDT and CDR2 YNNKEL (reference sequence). The CDR3 nucleotides are TGTGCCAGCAGCCAAAATTGGGCAGGGTCAGATACGCAGTATTTT. It codes for CASSQNWAGSDTQYF.

CDR3 bases: TGTGCCAGCAGTCCGTTCGCAACATTAACTAGTGGCTACACCTTC. This translates into CASSPFATLTSGYTF. The rearrangement uses TRBV6-5 and TRBJ1-2, with no clear D. Per the germline V gene, CDR1 is MNHEY and CDR2 is SVGAGI. There are 15 residues in the CDR3. V dropped 5 bases and J dropped 7 bases, with 20 bases sitting between them.